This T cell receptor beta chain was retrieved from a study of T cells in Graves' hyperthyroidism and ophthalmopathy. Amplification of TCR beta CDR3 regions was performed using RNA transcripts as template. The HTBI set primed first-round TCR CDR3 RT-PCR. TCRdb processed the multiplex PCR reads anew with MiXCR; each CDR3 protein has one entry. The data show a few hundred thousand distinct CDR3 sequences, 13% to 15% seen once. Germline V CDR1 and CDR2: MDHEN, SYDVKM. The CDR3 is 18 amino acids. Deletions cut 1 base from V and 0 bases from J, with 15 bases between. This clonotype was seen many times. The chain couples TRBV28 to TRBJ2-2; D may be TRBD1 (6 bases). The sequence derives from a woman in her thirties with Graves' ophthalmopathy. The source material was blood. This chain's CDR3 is CASSLSGHPNSNTGELFF. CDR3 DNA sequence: TGTGCCAGCAGTTTATCGGGACACCCTAACTCGAACACCGGGGAGCTGTTTTTT. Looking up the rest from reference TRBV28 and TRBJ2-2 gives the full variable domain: DVKVTQSSRYLVKRTGEKVFLECVQDMDHENMFWYRQDPGLGLRLIYFSYDVKMKEKGDIPEGYSVSREKKERFSLILESASTNQTSMYLCASSLSGHPNSNTGELFFGEGSRLTVL.